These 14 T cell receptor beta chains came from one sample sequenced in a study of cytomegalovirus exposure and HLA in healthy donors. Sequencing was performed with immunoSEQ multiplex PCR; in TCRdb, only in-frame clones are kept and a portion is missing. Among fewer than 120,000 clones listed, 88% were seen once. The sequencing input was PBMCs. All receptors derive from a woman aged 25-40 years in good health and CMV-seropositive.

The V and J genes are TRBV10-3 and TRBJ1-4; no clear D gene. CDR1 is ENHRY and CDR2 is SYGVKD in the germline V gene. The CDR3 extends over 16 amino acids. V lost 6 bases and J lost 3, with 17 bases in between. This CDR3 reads CAISGGLGIANEKLFF. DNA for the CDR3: TGTGCCATCAGCGGCGGTCTCGGGATCGCTAATGAAAAACTGTTTTTT.

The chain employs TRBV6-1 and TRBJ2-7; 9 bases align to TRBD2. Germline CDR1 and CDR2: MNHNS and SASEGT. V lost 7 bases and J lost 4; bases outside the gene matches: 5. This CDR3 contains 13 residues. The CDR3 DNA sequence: TGTGCCAGCATTGGGACTAGCTTATACGAGCAGTACTTC. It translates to CASIGTSLYEQYF.

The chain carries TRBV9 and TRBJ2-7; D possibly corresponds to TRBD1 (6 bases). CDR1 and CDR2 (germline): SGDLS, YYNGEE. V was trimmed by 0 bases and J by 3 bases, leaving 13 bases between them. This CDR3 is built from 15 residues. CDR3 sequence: CASSVAPGHLYEQYF. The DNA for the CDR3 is TGTGCCAGCAGCGTAGCCCCGGGACACCTCTACGAGCAGTACTTC. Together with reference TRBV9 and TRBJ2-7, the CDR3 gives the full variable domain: DSGVTQTPKHLITATGQRVTLRCSPRSGDLSVYWYQQSLDQGLQFLIQYYNGEERAKGNILERFSAQQFPDLHSELNLSSLELGDSALYFCASSVAPGHLYEQYFGPGTRLTVT.

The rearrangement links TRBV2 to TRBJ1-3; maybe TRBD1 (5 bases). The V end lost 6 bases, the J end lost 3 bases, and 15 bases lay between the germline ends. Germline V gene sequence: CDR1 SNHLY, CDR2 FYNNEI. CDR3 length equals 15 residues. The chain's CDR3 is CASSPAGTGGNTIYF. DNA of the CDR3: TGTGCCAGCAGCCCAGCCGGGACTGGTGGAAACACCATATATTTT. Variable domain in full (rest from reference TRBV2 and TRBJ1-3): EPEVTQTPSHQVTQMGQEVILRCVPISNHLYFYWYRQILGQKVEFLVSFYNNEISEKSEIFDDQFSVERPDGSNFTLKIRSTKLEDSAMYFCASSPAGTGGNTIYFGEGSWLTVV.

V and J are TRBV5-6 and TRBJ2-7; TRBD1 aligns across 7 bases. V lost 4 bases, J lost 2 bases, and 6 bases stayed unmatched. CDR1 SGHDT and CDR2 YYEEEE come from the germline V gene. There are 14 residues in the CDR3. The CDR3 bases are TGTGCCAGCAGCCCCGGGACAGTCGCCTACGAGCAGTACTTC. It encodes CASSPGTVAYEQYF.

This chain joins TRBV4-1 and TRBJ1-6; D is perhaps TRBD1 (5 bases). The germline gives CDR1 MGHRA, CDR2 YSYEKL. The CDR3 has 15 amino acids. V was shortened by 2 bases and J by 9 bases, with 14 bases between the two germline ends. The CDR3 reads CASSQMGLPGSPLHF. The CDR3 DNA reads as TGCGCCAGCAGCCAAATGGGACTCCCTGGTTCACCCCTCCACTTT.

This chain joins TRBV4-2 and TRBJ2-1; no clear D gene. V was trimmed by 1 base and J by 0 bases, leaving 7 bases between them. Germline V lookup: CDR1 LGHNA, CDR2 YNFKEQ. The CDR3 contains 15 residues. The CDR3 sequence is CASSQVASSYNEQFF. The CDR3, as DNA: TGTGCCAGCAGCCAAGTAGCTTCCTCCTACAATGAGCAGTTCTTC.

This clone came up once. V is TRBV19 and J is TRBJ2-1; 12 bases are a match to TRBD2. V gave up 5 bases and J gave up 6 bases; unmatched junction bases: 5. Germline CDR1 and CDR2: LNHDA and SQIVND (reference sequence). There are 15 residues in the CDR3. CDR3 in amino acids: CASSLAGGPGNEQFF. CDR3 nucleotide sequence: TGTGCCAGTAGTCTAGCGGGGGGGCCTGGCAATGAGCAGTTCTTC.

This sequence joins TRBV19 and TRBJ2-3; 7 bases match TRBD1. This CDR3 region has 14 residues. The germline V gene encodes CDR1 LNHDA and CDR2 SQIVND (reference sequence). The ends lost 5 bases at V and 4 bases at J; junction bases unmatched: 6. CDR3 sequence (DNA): TGTGCCAGTAGTGTGGACAGGAACTCAGATACGCAGTATTTT. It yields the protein CASSVDRNSDTQYF.

This CDR3 is CASSLQGRGSPLHF. The CDR3 coding sequence is TGTGCCAGCAGCTTACAGGGCAGGGGTTCACCCCTCCACTTT. J is TRBJ1-6 and V is TRBV7-2; tentative D call: TRBD1 (6 bases). The CDR3 totals 14 residues. Germline-derived CDR1 and CDR2 are SGHTA and FQGNSA. Trimming removed 2 bases at V and 9 bases at J, with 11 bases between.

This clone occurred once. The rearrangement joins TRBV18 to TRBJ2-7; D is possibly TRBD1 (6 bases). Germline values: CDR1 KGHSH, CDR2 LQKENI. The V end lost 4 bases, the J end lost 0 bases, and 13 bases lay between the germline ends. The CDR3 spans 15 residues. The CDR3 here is CASSQGVTTSYEQYF. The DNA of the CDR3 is TGTGCCAGCTCACAGGGGGTGACCACCTCCTACGAGCAGTACTTC.

Here the CDR3 reads CASRGGLAGTYEQYF. The CDR3 DNA sequence: TGTGCCAGCAGGGGTGGCCTAGCGGGGACCTACGAGCAGTACTTC. The rearrangement joins TRBV11-2 to TRBJ2-7; 9 bases are a match to TRBD2. The trim removed 6 bases at V and 2 bases at J, leaving 8 bases unmatched. Looked up from germline, CDR1 is SGHAT and CDR2 is FQNNGV. This CDR3 comprises 15 residues.

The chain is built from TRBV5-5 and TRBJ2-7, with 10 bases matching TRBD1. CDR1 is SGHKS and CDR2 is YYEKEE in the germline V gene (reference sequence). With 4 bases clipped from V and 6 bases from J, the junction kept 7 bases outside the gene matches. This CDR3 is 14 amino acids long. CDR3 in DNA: TGTGCCAGCAGCCCTATAGGGGACAGGGGCGAGCAGTACTTC. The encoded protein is CASSPIGDRGEQYF.

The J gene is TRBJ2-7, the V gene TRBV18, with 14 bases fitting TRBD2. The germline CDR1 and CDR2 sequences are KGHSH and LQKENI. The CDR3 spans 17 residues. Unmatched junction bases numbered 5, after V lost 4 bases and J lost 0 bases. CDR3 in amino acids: CASSQGTSGSTSYEQYF. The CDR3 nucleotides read TGTGCCAGCTCACAAGGGACTAGCGGGAGTACCTCCTACGAGCAGTACTTC.